This TCR beta chain was obtained from a study of CD8 T cells in Susac syndrome. Study-wide results and caveats: The relatively small number of individuals in the TCR sequencing and HLA analysis was acknowledged by the study.

Random hexamers served to reverse transcribe roughly 0.45 to 1 ug RNA. MiXCR, run by TCRdb on the immunoSEQ multiplex PCR reads, gives a single entry per CDR3 protein. The table includes 230,000 or so distinct CDR3 sequences, roughly 96% detected once. Worth noting for this clonotype: Its specificity is not known.

This CDR3 is 16 amino acids long. Trimming took off 4 bases at V and 2 bases at J, with 15 bases between the two ends. Germline loops: CDR1 MNHEY, CDR2 SMNVEV (reference sequence). Sequencing was performed on CD4+ T cells from PBMCs. This sequence was found in a human donor with multiple sclerosis. This sequence joins TRBV27 and TRBJ2-4; D is perhaps TRBD1 (5 bases). In DNA form, the CDR3 reads TGTGCCAGCAGTTCAGGGTTGAGTCGAACCAAAAACATTCAGTACTTC. It is translated as CASSSGLSRTKNIQYF.